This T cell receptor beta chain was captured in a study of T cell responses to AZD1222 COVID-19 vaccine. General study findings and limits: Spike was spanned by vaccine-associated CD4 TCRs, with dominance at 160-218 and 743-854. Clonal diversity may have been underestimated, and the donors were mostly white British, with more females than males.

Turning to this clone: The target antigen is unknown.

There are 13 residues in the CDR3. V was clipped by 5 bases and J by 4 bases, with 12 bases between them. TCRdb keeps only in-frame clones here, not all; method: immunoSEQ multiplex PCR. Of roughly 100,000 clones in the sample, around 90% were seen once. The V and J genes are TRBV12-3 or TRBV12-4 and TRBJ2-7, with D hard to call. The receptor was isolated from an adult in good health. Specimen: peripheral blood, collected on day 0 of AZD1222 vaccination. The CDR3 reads CASSTARKYEQYF. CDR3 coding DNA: TGTGCCAGCAGTACTGCCAGAAAATACGAGCAGTACTTC.